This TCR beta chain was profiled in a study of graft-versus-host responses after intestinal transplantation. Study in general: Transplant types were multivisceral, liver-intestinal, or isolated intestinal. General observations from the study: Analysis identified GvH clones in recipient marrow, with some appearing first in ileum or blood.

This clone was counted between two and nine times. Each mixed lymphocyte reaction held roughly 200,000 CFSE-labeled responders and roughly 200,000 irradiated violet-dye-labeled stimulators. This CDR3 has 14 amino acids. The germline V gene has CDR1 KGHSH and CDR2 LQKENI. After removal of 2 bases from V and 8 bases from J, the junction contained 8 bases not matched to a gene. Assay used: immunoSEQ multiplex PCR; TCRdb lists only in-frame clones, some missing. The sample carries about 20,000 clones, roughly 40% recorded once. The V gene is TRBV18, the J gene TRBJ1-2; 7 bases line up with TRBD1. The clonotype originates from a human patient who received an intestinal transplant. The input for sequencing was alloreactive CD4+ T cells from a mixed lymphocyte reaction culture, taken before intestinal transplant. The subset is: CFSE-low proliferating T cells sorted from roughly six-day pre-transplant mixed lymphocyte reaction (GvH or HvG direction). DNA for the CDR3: TGTGCCAGCTCACCAAGCGGCAGGGGGTTCGGCTACACCTTC. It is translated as CASSPSGRGFGYTF.